The rows below give T cell receptor beta chains drawn from one sample of a study of CD8 T cells in ankylosing spondylitis. TCRdb re-called the 5' RACE reads through MiXCR, storing one row per CDR3 protein. The table includes 800,000 to 900,000 distinct CDR3 sequences, around 11% detected once. Sequenced input: blood, either unsorted or a sorted T cell fraction (not recorded which). Receptors were obtained from a male donor with ankylosing spondylitis. CDR3s include the opening cysteine and the closing phenylalanine or tryptophan. D genes are given only for firm matches. Some rows have no size entry. The others give once, few or many, or a class for an expanded clone.

J	size	length	V	D	CDR3	DNA
TRBJ1-1	NA	14	TRBV4-2	NA	CASSQTDMNTEAFF	TGTGCCAGCAGCCAGACGGATATGAACACTGAAGCTTTCTTT
TRBJ1-5	NA	14	TRBV28	NA	CASSPSIGDQPQHF	TGTGCCAGCAGTCCGTCGATCGGAGATCAGCCCCAGCATTTT
TRBJ2-1	few	14	TRBV6-5	NA	CASSYRHNSNEQFF	TGTGCCAGCAGTTACCGCCATAACAGCAATGAGCAGTTCTTC
TRBJ2-1	NA	12	TRBV7-2	NA	CASGGYSQRQFF	TGTGCCAGCGGGGGGTACAGCCAGCGGCAGTTCTTC
TRBJ2-7	NA	14	TRBV6-1	TRBD1	CASSPGQGEYEQYF	TGTGCCAGCAGCCCCGGACAGGGGGAGTACGAGCAGTACTTC
TRBJ2-3	NA	13	TRBV20-1	NA	CSAPVYGTDTQYF	TGCAGTGCCCCGGTATATGGCACAGATACGCAGTATTTT
TRBJ1-5	many	16	TRBV20-1	NA	CSASKGGLGGNQPQHF	TGCAGTGCTAGTAAAGGGGGGCTGGGTGGCAATCAGCCCCAGCATTTT
TRBJ2-7	NA	13	TRBV20-1	TRBD2	CSARLGGRYEQYF	TGCAGTGCTAGGCTTGGCGGGAGGTACGAGCAGTACTTC
TRBJ2-7	NA	15	TRBV5-1	TRBD1	CASSLVRDSPYEQYF	TGCGCCAGCAGCTTAGTGAGGGACAGTCCCTACGAGCAGTACTTC
TRBJ1-2	NA	13	TRBV5-1	NA	CASRTTTGLGYTF	TGCGCCAGCAGGACAACTACAGGCCTCGGCTACACCTTC
TRBJ2-5	NA	15	TRBV9	NA	CASSVGHRGWETQYF	TGTGCCAGCAGCGTAGGGCACCGAGGGTGGGAGACCCAGTACTTC
TRBJ1-2	few	13	TRBV15	NA	CATSRDPTHDYTF	TGTGCCACCAGCAGAGATCCGACCCACGACTACACCTTC
TRBJ2-7	many	13	TRBV20-1	NA	CSALYSGTYEQYF	TGCAGTGCTTTATATAGCGGAACCTACGAGCAGTACTTC
TRBJ2-7	few	20	TRBV20-1	NA	CSARDTASTLRDLEHYEQYF	TGCAGTGCTAGAGATACGGCCTCTACACTCCGGGACCTCGAACACTACGAGCAGTACTTC
TRBJ1-1	few	15	TRBV7-2	NA	CASSPGLLRFTEAFF	TGTGCCAGCAGCCCGGGACTTTTACGATTCACTGAAGCTTTCTTT
TRBJ2-2	NA	16	TRBV12-3/TRBV12-4	TRBD1	CASSLPVTGGTGELFF	TGTGCCAGCAGTTTACCAGTGACAGGGGGGACCGGGGAGCTGTTTTTT
TRBJ2-5	many	14	TRBV20-1	NA	CSARDVRVQETQYF	TGCAGTGCTAGAGATGTGCGAGTCCAAGAGACCCAGTACTTC
TRBJ2-7	NA	15	TRBV15	NA	CATRATGNAAYEQYF	TGTGCCACCAGGGCAACAGGGAACGCCGCCTACGAGCAGTACTTC
TRBJ1-5	NA	17	TRBV28	TRBD1	CASSPIMRTGPNQPQHF	TGTGCCAGCAGTCCCATCATGCGGACAGGGCCCAATCAGCCCCAGCATTTT
TRBJ1-1	few	14	TRBV20-1	TRBD1	CSALGTGMNTEAFF	TGCAGTGCTTTGGGGACAGGCATGAACACTGAAGCTTTCTTT
TRBJ2-7	many	14	TRBV4-2	NA	CASSQDPASYEQYF	TGTGCCAGCAGCCAAGACCCGGCCTCCTACGAGCAGTACTTC
TRBJ2-7	NA	14	TRBV2	NA	CASKSQGRSNEQYF	TGTGCCAGCAAATCCCAGGGTAGGAGCAACGAGCAGTACTTC